This T cell receptor beta chain was sequenced during a study of T-cell reconstitution after alpha-beta-depleted transplantation in children. Study-wide results and caveats: Several hundred expanded graft clones reportedly supplied alpha-beta T cells about two months after transplant. Most T-cell counts and diversity one year after the transplant came from T cells that were newly produced.

Between the trimmed V and J ends, which lost 5 bases and 4 bases, there was a span of 15 bases. The V gene's germline CDR1 is DFQATT and CDR2 SNEGSKA (reference sequence). This CDR3 has 14 amino acids. Unique molecular identifiers tagged the TCRbeta library. TCRdb re-derived calls from the PCR reads in MiXCR, one entry per CDR3 protein. In the table there are hundreds of thousands of distinct CDR3 sequences, over 10% of which are singletons. This clonotype was counted ten times or more. The antigen remains undetermined. The receptor's source is a male patient younger than 18 who had a stem cell transplant for acute myeloid leukemia, so the T cells may come from the graft donor. Material: PBMCs, mostly from graft donor cells, obtained 360 days after TCRalphabeta/CD19-depleted stem cell transplant. The rearrangement uses TRBV20-1 and TRBJ1-5; D not resolved. CDR3 in amino acids: CSAHSGQFNQPQHF. In DNA, the CDR3 is TGCAGTGCTCATAGTGGGCAGTTTAATCAGCCCCAGCATTTT.